This passage covers 7 T cell receptor beta chains from one sample sequenced in a study of beta chain features in type 1 diabetes. Their specific antigens are unknown. General study results and limits: People with Type 1 diabetes carried modestly yet significantly shorter TCRB CDR3s in all four CD4+ subsets.

Since all of the isolated RNA was reverse transcribed, expressed TCRB transcripts were what got sequenced. Data came from immunoSEQ multiplex PCR; TCRdb stores just in-frame clones and leaves some out. The sample carries more than 120,000 clones, about 12% recorded once. Sequences were obtained from central memory CD4+ T cells from blood. These receptor sequences come from a man aged 18 to 30 with type 1 diabetes.

In this sample, this clone turned up a few times. The chain recombines TRBV5-8 with TRBJ2-2; the match to TRBD1 covers 8 bases. The J segment lost 3 bases and the V segment lost 6 bases, leaving 13 bases of the junction unmatched. Germline V gives CDR1 SGHTS, CDR2 YDEGEE. The CDR3 totals 17 residues. CDR3 DNA: TGTGCCAGCACCTCGTTGCGGACAGGGTATCACACCGGGGAGCTGTTTTTT. Translated: CASTSLRTGYHTGELFF.

This clone was observed many times. The chain carries TRBV27 and TRBJ2-1; D is perhaps TRBD1 (6 bases). The V gene's germline CDR1 is MNHEY and CDR2 SMNVEV (reference sequence). This CDR3 comprises 14 residues. Trimming took 6 bases from V and 1 from J, leaving 10 bases between them. The CDR3 sequence: CASRSDRSYNEQFF. The CDR3, as DNA: TGTGCCAGCAGATCGGACAGATCCTACAATGAGCAGTTCTTC.

This chain joins TRBV25-1 and TRBJ1-4, with D tentatively TRBD1 (6 bases). Per germline, CDR1 MGHDK and CDR2 SYGVNS. With 6 bases removed from V and 3 bases from J, the gap between germline ends came to 14 bases. The CDR3 sequence is 15 residues long. CDR3 nucleotides: TGTGCCAGCAGAAAACAGGGTGTATCTAATGAAAAACTGTTTTTT. This codes for CASRKQGVSNEKLFF.

This clone came up a few times. The chain couples TRBV4-1 to TRBJ2-1, with D hard to call. The CDR3 contains 16 residues. From germline, CDR1 is MGHRA and CDR2 YSYEKL. The V gene lost 0 bases and the J gene lost 1 base, with 10 bases spanning the gap. The CDR3 sequence: CASSQDLGMSYNEQFF. The DNA of the CDR3 is TGCGCCAGCAGCCAAGATCTGGGGATGTCCTACAATGAGCAGTTCTTC.

The rearrangement joins TRBV7-8 to TRBJ1-2; 8 bases fit TRBD1. V dropped 1 base and J dropped 4; count of bases not matched to a gene: 14. CDR3 length: 18 amino acids. Germline CDR1 reads SGHVS; CDR2 reads FQNEAQ. The CDR3 DNA reads TGTGCCAGCAGCTTAGGCCTCTCCGGACAGGGTAGTAGCTATGGCTACACCTTC. Protein product: CASSLGLSGQGSSYGYTF.

This clone was found a few times. V usage is TRBV9 and J usage is TRBJ2-1; 9 positions match TRBD1. Losses at the gene ends were 6 bases for V and 3 bases for J; bases not matched to a gene: 7. The CDR3 contains 15 residues. Germline V lookup: CDR1 SGDLS, CDR2 YYNGEE. CDR3 DNA sequence: TGTGCCAGCAACCTCGGGGGACAGGGCTACAATGAGCAGTTCTTC. Protein product: CASNLGGQGYNEQFF.

The rearrangement joins TRBV29-1 to TRBJ2-3; 12 nucleotides align to TRBD2. The CDR3 has 15 residues. Germline-derived CDR1 and CDR2 are SQVTM and ANQGSEA. V trimming: 6 bases; J trimming: 3 bases; junction bases outside the gene matches: 7. CDR3 coding DNA: TGCAGCGTCGGCGGACTAGCGGGGCCTACAGATACGCAGTATTTT. Its translation: CSVGGLAGPTDTQYF.